These 18 T cell receptor beta chains came from one sample sequenced in a study of cytomegalovirus exposure and HLA in healthy donors. PCR was performed using 60 Vbeta and 13 Jbeta primers. Libraries were prepared by immunoSEQ multiplex PCR; TCRdb keeps only in-frame clonotypes and omits some of them. The sample consists of fewer than 200,000 clones, 84% of them appearing once. The sequencing input was PBMCs. The source of these receptors is a girl aged 2-10 years in good health and CMV-seropositive.

This chain's CDR3 is CASSVRRERHEQYF. CDR3 DNA: TGTGCCAGCAGTGTCCGGCGGGAGAGGCACGAGCAGTACTTC. The V gene is TRBV2, the J gene TRBJ2-7; 7 bases fit TRBD2. V gave up 4 bases and J gave up 5 bases; unmatched junction bases: 8. Germline-derived CDR1 and CDR2 are SNHLY and FYNNEI. The CDR3 consists of 14 residues. The full variable domain, with the rest looked up from reference TRBV2 and TRBJ2-7, is EPEVTQTPSHQVTQMGQEVILRCVPISNHLYFYWYRQILGQKVEFLVSFYNNEISEKSEIFDDQFSVERPDGSNFTLKIRSTKLEDSAMYFCASSVRRERHEQYFGPGTRLTVT.

This CDR3 reads CASGLVHFTTGGTEAFF. The CDR3, as DNA: TGTGCTAGTGGTTTGGTACACTTTACGACAGGGGGCACTGAAGCTTTCTTT. The chain recombines TRBV12-5 with TRBJ1-1, with TRBD1 matching over 9 bases. After removal of 0 bases from V and 4 bases from J, the junction contained 9 bases not matched to a gene. The CDR3 loop spans 17 amino acids. Germline values: CDR1 LGHNT, CDR2 FRNRAP.

This clone was counted a single time. The junction differs from germline at one of its ends, possibly a read error. The chain carries TRBV7-7 and TRBJ2-7; 10 bases line up with TRBD1. Germline CDR1 and CDR2: SSHAT and FNYEAQ (reference sequence). There are 15 residues in the CDR3. CDR3 DNA: TGTGCTAGCAGCTTAGGGACAGGGGTTTCCTACGAGCAGTACTTC. Residues: CASSLGTGVSYEQYF.

The chain has TRBV5-1 and TRBJ2-3; TRBD2 aligns across 13 bases. Trimming removed 4 bases from V and 2 bases from J; junction bases left unmatched: 16. CDR1 and CDR2 (germline): SGHRS, YFSETQ. CDR3 length equals 20 residues. CDR3 sequence: CASSQLITSGRARNTDTQYF. CDR3 DNA sequence: TGCGCCAGCAGCCAACTTATCACTAGCGGGAGGGCCCGGAACACAGATACGCAGTATTTT.

The chain couples TRBV28 to TRBJ2-3; 10 positions agree with TRBD2. CDR1 is MDHEN and CDR2 is SYDVKM in the germline V gene. The CDR3 runs to 14 residues. The J segment lost 5 bases and the V segment lost 6 bases, leaving 5 bases of the junction unmatched. CDR3 sequence: CASRAGGIVDTQYF. The CDR3 DNA sequence: TGTGCCAGCAGAGCGGGAGGGATTGTAGATACGCAGTATTTT.

V and J are TRBV7-6 and TRBJ1-4; no reliable D call. The CDR3 is 17 residues long. From germline, CDR1 is SGHVS and CDR2 FNYEAQ. V shed 4 bases and J shed 8 bases, with 23 bases lying between them. The CDR3 reads CASSSVRVEGGWEKLFF. The CDR3 bases are TGTGCCAGCAGCTCCGTACGCGTGGAGGGCGGTTGGGAAAAACTGTTTTTT.

The chain recombines TRBV5-4 with TRBJ2-7; 8 bases agree with TRBD2. Per the germline V gene, CDR1 is SGHNT and CDR2 is YYREEE (reference sequence). The CDR3 length is 16 residues. The J segment lost 3 bases and the V segment lost 2 bases, leaving 10 bases of the junction unmatched. The chain's CDR3 is CASSFKLAASRYEQYF. Here the CDR3 DNA reads TGTGCCAGCAGCTTCAAACTAGCGGCTAGCCGCTACGAGCAGTACTTC. The full variable domain, rest sourced from reference TRBV5-4 and TRBJ2-7, is ETGVTQSPTHLIKTRGQQVTLRCSSQSGHNTVSWYQQALGQGPQFIFQYYREEENGRGNFPPRFSGLQFPNYSSELNVNALELDDSALYLCASSFKLAASRYEQYFGPGTRLTVT.

The gene calls are TRBV10-1 and TRBJ2-7; TRBD1 matches at 8 bases. Germline values: CDR1 WNHNN, CDR2 SYGVQD (reference sequence). The CDR3 loop spans 15 amino acids. The ends lost 1 base at V and 3 bases at J; junction bases unmatched: 5. CDR3 in amino acids: CASSEYSDRGYEQYF. Written as DNA, the CDR3 is TGCGCCAGCAGTGAGTATAGCGACAGGGGCTACGAGCAGTACTTC.

The gene calls are TRBV6-5 and TRBJ1-1, with TRBD1 as a possible D gene (6 bases). This CDR3 is built from 14 residues. V lost 4 bases and J 6 bases, leaving 15 bases between the germline ends. The germline V gene has CDR1 MNHEY and CDR2 SVGAGI. The CDR3 DNA sequence: TGTGCCAGCAGTTTACTCTCCGGGACACCTGAAGCTTTCTTT. This codes for CASSLLSGTPEAFF.

The chain has TRBV5-5 and TRBJ1-1; TRBD1 is a possible D gene (5 bases). The CDR3 spans 14 residues. V lost 1 base and J 6 bases, leaving 13 bases between the germline ends. Germline CDR1 and CDR2: SGHKS and YYEKEE (reference sequence). CDR3 protein: CASSLSGYLSEAFF. The CDR3 DNA sequence: TGTGCCAGCAGCTTGTCAGGGTACCTCTCTGAAGCTTTCTTT.

The V and J genes are TRBV5-1 and TRBJ2-7; D remains unclear. TRBJ2-5 matches the DNA end more closely, so the J call is doubtful. The CDR3 length is 16 residues. Per germline, CDR1 SGHRS and CDR2 YFSETQ. CDR3 loop: CASSLEANRVRETQYF. The CDR3, as DNA: TGCGCCAGCAGCTTGGAAGCAAACCGAGTCCGGGAGACCCAGTACTTC.

CDR3 in amino acids: CASSPVAGISYEQYF. CDR3 nucleotide sequence: TGTGCCAGCAGCCCCGTAGCGGGAATCTCCTACGAGCAGTACTTC. This chain links TRBV7-6 with TRBJ2-7; 8 nucleotides agree with TRBD2. The CDR3 runs to 15 residues. V lost 5 bases, J lost 0 bases, and 6 bases stayed unmatched. Germline-derived CDR1 and CDR2 are SGHVS and FNYEAQ.

This clone has just one count. The V call is TRBV5-1, the J call TRBJ1-2; 8 nucleotides agree with TRBD1. The CDR3 runs 15 residues. Germline V CDR1 and CDR2: SGHRS, YFSETQ. V was pared by 1 base and J by 4 bases, with 6 bases of the junction left unmatched. CDR3 in DNA: TGCGCCAGCAGCTTGTGGACAGGGTGGGCCTATGGCTACACCTTC. Amino acids: CASSLWTGWAYGYTF.

The gene calls are TRBV2 and TRBJ2-2; D perhaps matches TRBD2 (6 bases). V lost 7 bases and J 3 bases, leaving 15 bases between the germline ends. Germline values: CDR1 SNHLY, CDR2 FYNNEI. This CDR3 region has 15 residues. The CDR3: CASTGDARHTGELFF. DNA of the CDR3: TGTGCCAGCACGGGGGACGCCAGACACACCGGGGAGCTGTTTTTT.

V gene TRBV4-1 combines with J gene TRBJ1-4; D possibly corresponds to TRBD1 (6 bases). Trimming pared 4 bases from V and 7 bases from J, leaving 16 bases between. The CDR3 sequence is 15 residues long. CDR1 is MGHRA and CDR2 is YSYEKL in the germline V gene. The CDR3 region is CASSPRMRGGEKLFF. CDR3 nucleotide sequence: TGCGCCAGCAGCCCCCGTATGAGGGGGGGTGAAAAACTGTTTTTT.

The chain joins TRBV6-1 to TRBJ2-7; 9 bases match TRBD1. Germline V lookup: CDR1 MNHNS, CDR2 SASEGT. The V and J ends lost 5 bases and 6 bases, in that order; junction bases with no gene match: 5. This CDR3 comprises 13 residues. The CDR3 sequence is CASSLQGACEQYF. The CDR3 DNA reads as TGTGCCAGCAGTTTACAGGGGGCCTGCGAGCAGTACTTC.

V usage is TRBV30 and J usage is TRBJ1-3; the match to TRBD1 covers 7 bases. With 2 bases clipped from V and 1 base from J, the junction kept 2 bases outside the gene matches. This CDR3 is built from 14 residues. CDR1 and CDR2 (germline): GTSNPN, SVGIG (reference sequence). The DNA of the CDR3 is TGTGCCTGGAGTCAGACAGGGTCTGGAAACACCATATATTTT. Amino acids: CAWSQTGSGNTIYF.

The chain uses TRBV14 and TRBJ2-7; a possible D gene is TRBD2 (5 bases). V was shortened by 5 bases and J by 2 bases, with 13 bases between the two germline ends. From germline, CDR1 is SGHDN and CDR2 FVKESK. The CDR3 runs to 14 residues. CDR3 in amino acids: CASSYGTGAYEQYF. CDR3 coding DNA: TGTGCCAGCAGCTATGGAACCGGGGCCTACGAGCAGTACTTC.